This T cell receptor (beta chain) was recorded in a study of blood T cell repertoires in COVID-19. The repertoire was sequenced with immunoSEQ multiplex PCR; TCRdb's copy has only in-frame clones and lacks some. Here the sample spans around 100,000 clones, roughly four fifths being singletons. This clone was seen more than once but under ten times. The sequence came from a man in his 60s with acute or convalescent COVID-19. The sequenced sample consisted of peripheral blood.

CDR3 coding DNA: TGCGCCAGCAGTGAGCGGACTAGCGGGGTCTACAATGAGCAGTTCTTC. Translated: CASSERTSGVYNEQFF. The chain carries TRBV10-1 and TRBJ2-1; TRBD2 aligns across 12 bases. The V gene's germline CDR1 is WNHNN and CDR2 SYGVQD (reference sequence). Trimming cost V 2 bases and J 3 bases; bases outside gene matches: 2. The CDR3 runs 16 residues.